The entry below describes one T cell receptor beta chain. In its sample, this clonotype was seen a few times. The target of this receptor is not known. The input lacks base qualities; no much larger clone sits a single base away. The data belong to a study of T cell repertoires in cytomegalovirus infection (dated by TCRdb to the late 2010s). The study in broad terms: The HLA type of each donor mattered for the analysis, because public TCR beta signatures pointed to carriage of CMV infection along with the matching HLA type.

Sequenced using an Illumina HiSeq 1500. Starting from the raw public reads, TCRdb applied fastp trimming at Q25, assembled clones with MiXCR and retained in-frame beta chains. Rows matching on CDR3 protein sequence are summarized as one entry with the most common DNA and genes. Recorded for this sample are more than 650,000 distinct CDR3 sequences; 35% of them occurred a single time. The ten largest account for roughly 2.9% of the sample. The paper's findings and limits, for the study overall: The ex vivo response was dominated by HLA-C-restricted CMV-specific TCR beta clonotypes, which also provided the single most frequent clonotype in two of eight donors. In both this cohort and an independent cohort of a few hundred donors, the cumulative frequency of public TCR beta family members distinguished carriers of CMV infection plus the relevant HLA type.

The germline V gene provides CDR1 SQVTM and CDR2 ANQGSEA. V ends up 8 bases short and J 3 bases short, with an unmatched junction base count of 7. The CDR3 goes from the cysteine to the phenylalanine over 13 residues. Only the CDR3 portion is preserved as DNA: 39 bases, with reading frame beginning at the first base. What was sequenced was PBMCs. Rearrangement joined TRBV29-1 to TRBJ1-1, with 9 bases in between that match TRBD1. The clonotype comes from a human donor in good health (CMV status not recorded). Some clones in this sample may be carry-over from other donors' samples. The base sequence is TGCAGCTTATACCGGACAGGGGACACTGAAGCTTTCTTT. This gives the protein CSLYRTGDTEAFF.